Listed below are T cell receptor beta chains from one sample, sequenced in a study of radiotherapy plus CTLA-4 blockade in lung cancer. Produced via immunoSEQ multiplex PCR; TCRdb's table is partial and in-frame only. The sample shows roughly 55,000 clones, approximately 68% of them seen only once. Here the sequenced sample was peripheral blood, taken from a patient treated with radiotherapy plus ipilimumab. The receptors stem from a human donor with non-small cell lung cancer whose response to radiotherapy plus ipilimumab could not be evaluated. Each CDR3 is given with its conserved first and last residue.

j_call,v_call,cdr3_aa
TRBJ1-1,TRBV6-5,CASSSPGGRTEAFF
TRBJ2-7,TRBV2,CASETSGRSEQYF
TRBJ2-3,TRBV7-9,CASSLVPGVTDTQYF
TRBJ1-4,TRBV5-8,CASSLEPATNEKLFF
TRBJ2-1,TRBV9,CASSVLAGGPRDEQFF
TRBJ1-2,TRBV30,CAWHEPGFGYGYTF
TRBJ2-5,TRBV10-2,CASSEGRGGFQETQYF
TRBJ2-3,TRBV5-1,CASSPKTSGGGNTDTQYF
TRBJ2-2,TRBV18,CASSPRNTGELFF
TRBJ2-1,TRBV7-8,CASSLAAGGLYNEQFF
TRBJ2-7,TRBV5-6,CASSLAEFSSYEQYF
TRBJ2-3,TRBV28,CASYMGGAPTDTQYF
TRBJ1-2,TRBV27,CASSTQWDRGGDYGYTF
TRBJ2-1,TRBV5-5,CASSLWLAGSYNEQFF
TRBJ1-2,TRBV5-6,CASSLGRGEPYGYTF
TRBJ1-1,TRBV12-5,CASADRDTEAFF
TRBJ1-1,TRBV28,CASRRQWGGRLNTEAFF
TRBJ2-5,TRBV19,CASQQGKTQYF
TRBJ2-2,TRBV5-1,CASSLRPGTGELFF
TRBJ2-5,TRBV11-2,CASSWRTGNQETQYF
TRBJ1-1,TRBV7-9,CASSLQVSTEAFF
TRBJ2-7,TRBV7-2,CASSASPYSVRRSSYEQYF
TRBJ2-2,TRBV9,CASSVTVPNTGELFF
TRBJ1-2,TRBV10-3,CAIRISGEMDYGYTF
TRBJ2-5,TRBV5-5,CASSRRHGAQETQYF
TRBJ2-7,TRBV7-9,CASSLETGTSYEQYF
TRBJ2-3,TRBV4-1,CASSQDPHAGEPTDTQYF
TRBJ2-3,TRBV11-2,CASSSTGTYTDTQYF
TRBJ2-2,TRBV6-5,CASSYSKTPGELFF
TRBJ2-5,TRBV29-1,CSVAPGTRETQYF
TRBJ1-2,TRBV5-4,CASSLADRVTYGYTF
TRBJ2-1,TRBV19,CASSQGPYNEQFF
TRBJ1-2,TRBV15,CATSRATGARPYGYTF
TRBJ1-1,TRBV28,CASSLLGQGYTEAFF
TRBJ1-1,TRBV7-3,CASSLQGGNTEAFF
TRBJ1-2,TRBV6-1,CASSPTGADYGYTF
TRBJ1-2,TRBV28,CASSSGQGNYGYTF
TRBJ1-1,TRBV5-1,CASSPDVGGQAFF
TRBJ2-3,TRBV9,CASSVGQGGTDTQYF
TRBJ1-4,TRBV28,CASSVSTGLGEKLFF
TRBJ2-7,TRBV28,CASSFGTGNYEQYF
TRBJ2-2,TRBV29-1,CSVRQGFGELFF
TRBJ2-7,TRBV19,CASRGAGSPTYEQYF
TRBJ1-2,TRBV6-6,CASSYGGRGNGYTF
TRBJ2-5,TRBV30,CAWGAGAGGETQYF
TRBJ1-2,TRBV7-9,CASSLENAGAGYGYTF
TRBJ1-2,TRBV27,CASSSGQGRGYTF
TRBJ1-6,TRBV2,CASSEDFGQDLPPLHF
TRBJ1-6,TRBV28,CASSPTRGLSSPLHF
TRBJ2-1,TRBV18,CASSPPTSALGNEQFF
TRBJ2-3,TRBV7-9,CASSLGAGDEDTQYF
TRBJ1-5,TRBV6-6,CASRDSGNQPQHF
TRBJ1-2,TRBV27,CASRPDRFRYGYTF
TRBJ2-1,TRBV11-2,CASSSKGLAGNEQFF